This record covers a single TCR beta chain. Its antigen is unidentified. The sample originates from a study of esophageal squamous cell carcinoma under preoperative chemotherapy. Overall study findings and caveats: After chemotherapy, TCR diversity rose significantly in peripheral T cells but not in tumor-infiltrating lymphocytes.

With 7 bases clipped from V and 5 bases from J, the junction kept 7 bases outside the gene matches. The CDR3 contains 13 residues. Germline-derived CDR1 and CDR2 are DFQATT and SNEGSKA (reference sequence). TCRdb independently ran MiXCR on the PCR reads; one entry per CDR3 protein. The sample has about 15,000 distinct CDR3 sequences; around half are singletons. The sample's time point: before preoperative PTX-NDP chemotherapy. This clonotype was obtained from a human donor with esophageal squamous cell carcinoma. The donor label of this sample is uncertain. The chain uses TRBV20-1 and TRBJ2-3; 9 nucleotides match TRBD2. Sample collection occurred from a patient given preoperative chemotherapy. The CDR3 bases are TGCAGTGGCCCAGCGGGAGGAAAAGATACGCAGTATTTT. Translation: CSGPAGGKDTQYF.